What follows are 5 T cell receptor beta chains derived from one specimen sequenced in a study of CD8 T cells in Susac syndrome. Reverse transcription of roughly 0.5 to 1 ug RNA was carried out with random hexamers. Via MiXCR, TCRdb re-called the immunoSEQ multiplex PCR reads, giving one row per CDR3 protein. Of some 240,000 distinct CDR3 sequences listed, approximately 95% are singletons. The sample taken for sequencing was CD4+ T cells from PBMCs. The receptor source for this set is a human donor with Susac syndrome.

The CDR3 nucleotides are TGTGCCAGCAGTTACCGCCGAGACACTGAAGCTTTCTTT. Amino acids: CASSYRRDTEAFF. The chain uses TRBV6-6 and TRBJ1-1; D gene unclear. V lost 2 bases and J lost 3, with 7 bases in between. The CDR3 sequence is 13 residues long. Germline loops: CDR1 MNHNY, CDR2 SVGAGI (reference sequence).

The chain has TRBV20-1 and TRBJ1-4; TRBD1 might be the D (6 bases). V was trimmed by 6 bases and J by 0 bases, leaving 8 bases between them. From germline, CDR1 is DFQATT and CDR2 SNEGSKA (reference sequence). This CDR3 has 13 residues. The CDR3 loop reads CSATGPTNEKLFF. The CDR3 bases are TGCAGTGCAACAGGGCCAACTAATGAAAAACTGTTTTTT.

The rearrangement joins TRBV9 to TRBJ2-3; perhaps TRBD1 as D (5 bases). This CDR3 is built from 13 residues. From germline, CDR1 is SGDLS and CDR2 YYNGEE. V gave up 3 bases and J gave up 6 bases, with 11 bases separating them. The chain's CDR3 is CASSARSGDTQYF. CDR3 nucleotides: TGTGCCAGCAGCGCCCGTTCAGGGGATACGCAGTATTTT.

The chain has TRBV5-1 and TRBJ1-2; 8 bases align to TRBD1. The CDR3 has 16 amino acids. CDR1 and CDR2 (germline): SGHRS, YFSETQ. The junction had 9 bases not matched to a gene; V was cut back by 4 bases and J by 1 base. The CDR3 loop reads CASSPGPGQDNYGYTF. The DNA for the CDR3 is TGCGCCAGCAGCCCAGGCCCGGGACAGGATAACTATGGCTACACCTTC.

This clonotype showed up just once. CDR3 residues: CASSFRWGSAYEQYF. In DNA form, the CDR3 reads TGTGCCAGCAGCTTCCGGTGGGGGTCCGCCTACGAGCAGTACTTC. The chain is built from TRBV7-2 and TRBJ2-7; D could derive from TRBD1 or TRBD2 (5 bases each). There are 15 residues in the CDR3. Trimming removed 3 bases from V and 2 bases from J, with 14 bases in between. Germline loops: CDR1 SGHTA, CDR2 FQGNSA.